The 3 T cell receptor beta chains reported below all come from one sample, sequenced in a study of CD8 T cells in Susac syndrome. A quantity of roughly 0.5 to 1 ug RNA underwent reverse transcription using random hexamers. TCRdb re-called the immunoSEQ multiplex PCR reads with MiXCR, one entry per CDR3 protein. The table lists some 250,000 distinct CDR3 sequences, almost 97% of them singletons. The sequencing input was CD4+ T cells from PBMCs. The receptors were sampled from a human donor with Susac syndrome.

The genes are TRBV6-2 or TRBV6-3 and TRBJ2-5; 10 bases are shared with TRBD2. Germline CDR1 is MNHEY and CDR2 is SVGEGT. Trimming at V came to 2 bases and at J to 4 bases, leaving 4 bases not matched to a gene. This CDR3 region has 15 residues. This CDR3 is CASSYASGRGETQYF. For the CDR3, the DNA is TGTGCCAGCAGTTACGCTAGCGGGAGAGGAGAGACCCAGTACTTC.

The chain carries TRBV29-1 and TRBJ2-7; 9 bases map to TRBD1. V lost 6 bases to trimming and J lost 3 bases; unmatched junction nucleotides: 9. This CDR3 comprises 14 residues. Germline values: CDR1 SQVTM, CDR2 ANQGSEA. The CDR3 loop reads CSVGGGTGRYEQYF. CDR3 DNA: TGCAGCGTGGGGGGAGGGACAGGGCGCTACGAGCAGTACTTC.

This clonotype was seen once. The rearrangement links TRBV7-9 to TRBJ2-7, with 7 bases identical to TRBD1. The trim removed 0 bases at V and 0 bases at J, leaving 5 bases unmatched. This CDR3 contains 16 residues. Germline CDR1 reads SEHNR; CDR2 reads FQNEAQ (reference sequence). The CDR3 nucleotides are TGTGCCAGCAGCTTAGCTGAGGGGACAGCCTCCTACGAGCAGTACTTC. Protein product: CASSLAEGTASYEQYF. Full variable domain (remainder filled in from reference TRBV7-9 and TRBJ2-7): DTGVSQNPRHKITKRGQNVTFRCDPISEHNRLYWYRQTLGQGPEFLTYFQNEAQLEKSRLLSDRFSAERPKGSFSTLEIQRTEQGDSAMYLCASSLAEGTASYEQYFGPGTRLTVT.